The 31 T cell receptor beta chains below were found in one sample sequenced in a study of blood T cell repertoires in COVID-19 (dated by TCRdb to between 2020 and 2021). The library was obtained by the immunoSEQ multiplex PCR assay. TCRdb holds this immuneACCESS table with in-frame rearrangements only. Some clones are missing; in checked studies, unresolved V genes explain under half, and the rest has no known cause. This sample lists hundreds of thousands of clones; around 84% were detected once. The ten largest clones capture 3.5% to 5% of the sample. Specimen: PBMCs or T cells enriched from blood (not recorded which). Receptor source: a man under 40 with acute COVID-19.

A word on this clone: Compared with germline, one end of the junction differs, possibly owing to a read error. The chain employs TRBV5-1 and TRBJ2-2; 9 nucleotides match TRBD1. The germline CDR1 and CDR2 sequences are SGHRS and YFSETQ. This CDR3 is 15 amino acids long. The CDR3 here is CASSLQGARTGELFF. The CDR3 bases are TGTGCCAGCAGCTTACAGGGGGCGCGTACCGGGGAGCTGTTTTTT.

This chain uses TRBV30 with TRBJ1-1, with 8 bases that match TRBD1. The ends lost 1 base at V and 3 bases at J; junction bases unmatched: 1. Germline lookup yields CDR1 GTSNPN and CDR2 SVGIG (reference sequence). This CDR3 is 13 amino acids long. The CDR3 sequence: CAWSATGDTEAFF. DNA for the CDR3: TGTGCCTGGAGTGCGACAGGGGACACTGAAGCTTTCTTT. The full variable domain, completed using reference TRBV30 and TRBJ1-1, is SQTIHQWPATLVQPVGSPLSLECTVEGTSNPNLYWYRQAAGRGLQLLFYSVGIGQISSEVPQNLSASRPQDRQFILSSKKLLLSDSGFYLCAWSATGDTEAFFGQGTRLTVV.

The CDR3 nucleotides read TGCGCCAGCAGCTTGGCCCAGGGGGGAAAGGATGGCTACACCTTC. Protein product: CASSLAQGGKDGYTF. This chain joins TRBV5-1 and TRBJ1-2, with TRBD1 matching 7 bases. CDR1 and CDR2 (germline): SGHRS, YFSETQ. Unmatched junction bases numbered 8, after V lost 0 bases and J lost 6 bases. The CDR3 sequence is 15 residues long. The variable domain in full, completed from reference TRBV5-1 and TRBJ1-2, reads KAGVTQTPRYLIKTRGQQVTLSCSPISGHRSVSWYQQTPGQGLQFLFEYFSETQRNKGNFPGRFSGRQFSNSRSEMNVSTLELGDSALYLCASSLAQGGKDGYTFGSGTRLTVV.

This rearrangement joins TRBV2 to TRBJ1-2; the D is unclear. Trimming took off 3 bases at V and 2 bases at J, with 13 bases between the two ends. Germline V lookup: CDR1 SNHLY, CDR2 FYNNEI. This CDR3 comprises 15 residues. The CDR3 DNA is TGTGCCAGCAGTGAGAGAGGTCAGATGAACTATGGCTACACCTTC. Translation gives CASSERGQMNYGYTF.

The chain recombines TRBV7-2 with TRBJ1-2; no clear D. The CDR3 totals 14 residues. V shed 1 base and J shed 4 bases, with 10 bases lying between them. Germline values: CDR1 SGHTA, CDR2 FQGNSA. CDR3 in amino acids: CASSLDSGLYGYTF. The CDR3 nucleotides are TGTGCCAGCAGCTTAGACAGCGGACTCTATGGCTACACCTTC. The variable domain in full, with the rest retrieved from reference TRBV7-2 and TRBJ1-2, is GAGVSQSPSNKVTEKGKDVELRCDPISGHTALYWYRQSLGQGLEFLIYFQGNSAPDKSGLPSDRFSAERTGGSVSTLTIQRTQQEDSAVYLCASSLDSGLYGYTFGSGTRLTVV.

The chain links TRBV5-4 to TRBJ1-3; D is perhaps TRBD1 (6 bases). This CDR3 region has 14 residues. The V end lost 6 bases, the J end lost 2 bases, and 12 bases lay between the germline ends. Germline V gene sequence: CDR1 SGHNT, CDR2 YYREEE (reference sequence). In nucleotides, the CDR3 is TGTGCCAGCACCTCTCGGACAGCTGGAAACACCATATATTTT. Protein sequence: CASTSRTAGNTIYF.

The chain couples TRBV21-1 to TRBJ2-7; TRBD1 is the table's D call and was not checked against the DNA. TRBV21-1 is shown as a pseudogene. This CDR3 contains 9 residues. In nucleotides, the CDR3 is TGTGCCAGCAGCAAAGCTTCATTCGTC. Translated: CASSKASFV.

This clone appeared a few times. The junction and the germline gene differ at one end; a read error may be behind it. In DNA, the CDR3 is TGTGCCAGCAGCCCAACAGGGCTCGACGGCTACACCTTC. Amino acids: CASSPTGLDGYTF. The chain carries TRBV5-1 and TRBJ1-2; a possible D gene is TRBD1 (6 bases). Germline assignment: CDR1 SGHRS and CDR2 YFSETQ. The CDR3 is made up of 13 amino acids.

The CDR3 protein is CASSPGVSEKLFF. CDR3 bases: TGTGCCAGCAGCCCAGGGGTTTCTGAAAAACTGTTTTTT. J is TRBJ1-4 and V is TRBV2; a weak D match, TRBD1 (6 bases). This CDR3 is 13 amino acids long. With 6 bases removed from V and 7 bases from J, the gap between germline ends came to 12 bases. Germline CDR1 is SNHLY and CDR2 is FYNNEI.

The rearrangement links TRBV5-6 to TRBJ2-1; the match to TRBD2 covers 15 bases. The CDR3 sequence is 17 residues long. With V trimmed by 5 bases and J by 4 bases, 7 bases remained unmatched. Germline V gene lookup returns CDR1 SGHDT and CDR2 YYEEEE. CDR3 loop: CASRSPGLAGGYNEQFF. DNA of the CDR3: TGTGCCAGCAGGTCCCCGGGACTAGCGGGGGGTTACAATGAGCAGTTCTTC.

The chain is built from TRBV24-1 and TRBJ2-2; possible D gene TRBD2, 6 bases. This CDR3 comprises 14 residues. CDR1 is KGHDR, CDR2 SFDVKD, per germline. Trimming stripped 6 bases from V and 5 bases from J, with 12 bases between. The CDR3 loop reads CATSLEGGTGELFF. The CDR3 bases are TGTGCCACCAGTCTGGAGGGCGGAACCGGGGAGCTGTTTTTT.

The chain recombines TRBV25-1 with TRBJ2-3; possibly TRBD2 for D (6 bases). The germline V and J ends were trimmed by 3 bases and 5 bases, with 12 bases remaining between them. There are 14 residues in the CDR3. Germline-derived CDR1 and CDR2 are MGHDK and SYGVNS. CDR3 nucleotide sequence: TGTGCCAGCAGTGAGGGCCGAGCGGGAGATACGCAGTATTTT. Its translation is CASSEGRAGDTQYF.

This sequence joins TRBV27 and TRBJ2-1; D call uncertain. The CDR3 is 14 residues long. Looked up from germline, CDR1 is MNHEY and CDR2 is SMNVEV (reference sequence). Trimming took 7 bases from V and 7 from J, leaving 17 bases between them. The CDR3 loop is CASKSLVLRNEQFF. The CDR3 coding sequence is TGTGCCAGCAAATCACTGGTCCTTCGGAATGAGCAGTTCTTC.

The CDR3 protein is CASSKTGISGNTIYF. The CDR3 nucleotides are TGTGCCAGCAGCAAGACAGGGATCTCTGGAAACACCATATATTTT. The chain couples TRBV7-2 to TRBJ1-3, with TRBD1 matching 7 bases. V trimming: 5 bases; J trimming: 0 bases; junction bases outside the gene matches: 4. From germline, CDR1 is SGHTA and CDR2 FQGNSA. The CDR3 has 15 residues.

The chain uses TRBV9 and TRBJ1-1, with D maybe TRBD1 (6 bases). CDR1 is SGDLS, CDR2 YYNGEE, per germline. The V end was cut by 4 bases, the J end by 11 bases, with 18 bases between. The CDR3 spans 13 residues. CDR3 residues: CASSSGQLPWAFF. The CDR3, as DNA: TGTGCCAGCAGCTCGGGACAACTCCCCTGGGCTTTCTTT.

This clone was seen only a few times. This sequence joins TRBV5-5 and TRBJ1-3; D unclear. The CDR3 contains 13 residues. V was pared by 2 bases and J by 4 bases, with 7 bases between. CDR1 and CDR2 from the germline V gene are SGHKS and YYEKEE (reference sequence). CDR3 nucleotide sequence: TGTGCCAGCAGCTTCGTAGAAGGAAACACCATATATTTT. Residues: CASSFVEGNTIYF.

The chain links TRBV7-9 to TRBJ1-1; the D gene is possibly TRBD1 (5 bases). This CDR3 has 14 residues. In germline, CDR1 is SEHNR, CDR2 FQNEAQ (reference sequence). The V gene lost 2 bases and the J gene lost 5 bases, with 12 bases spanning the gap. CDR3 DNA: TGTGCCAGCAGCTTATCGGGGGGAGGTACTGAAGCTTTCTTT. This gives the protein CASSLSGGGTEAFF.

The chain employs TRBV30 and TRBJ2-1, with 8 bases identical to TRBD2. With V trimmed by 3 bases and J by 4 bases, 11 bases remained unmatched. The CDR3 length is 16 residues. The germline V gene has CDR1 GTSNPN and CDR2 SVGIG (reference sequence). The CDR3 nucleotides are TGTGCCTGGAGAGATACCGGGACTAGGCATTACAATGAGCAGTTCTTC. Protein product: CAWRDTGTRHYNEQFF.

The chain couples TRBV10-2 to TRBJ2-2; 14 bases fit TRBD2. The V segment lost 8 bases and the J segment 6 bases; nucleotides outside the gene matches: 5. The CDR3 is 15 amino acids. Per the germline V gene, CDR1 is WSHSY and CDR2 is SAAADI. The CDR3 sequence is CASRLAGGPAGELFF. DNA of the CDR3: TGCGCCAGCCGACTAGCGGGAGGGCCGGCCGGGGAGCTGTTTTTT.

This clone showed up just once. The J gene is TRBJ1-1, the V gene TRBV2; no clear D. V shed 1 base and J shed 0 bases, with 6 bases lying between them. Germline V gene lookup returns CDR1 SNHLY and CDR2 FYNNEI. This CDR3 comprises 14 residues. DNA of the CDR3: TGTGCCAGCAGTGAAGGACACCTGAACACTGAAGCTTTCTTT. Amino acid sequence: CASSEGHLNTEAFF.

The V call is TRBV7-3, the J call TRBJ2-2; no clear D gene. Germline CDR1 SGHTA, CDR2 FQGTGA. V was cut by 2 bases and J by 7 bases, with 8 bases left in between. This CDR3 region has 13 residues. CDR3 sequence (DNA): TGTGCCAGCAGCTTATTTGTGAGCGGGGAGCTGTTTTTT. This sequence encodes CASSLFVSGELFF.

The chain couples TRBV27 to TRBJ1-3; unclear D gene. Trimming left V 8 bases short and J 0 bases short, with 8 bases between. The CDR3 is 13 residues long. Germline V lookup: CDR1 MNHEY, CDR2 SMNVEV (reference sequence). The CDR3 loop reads CASSASSGNTIYF. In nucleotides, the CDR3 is TGTGCCAGCTCAGCGAGCTCTGGAAACACCATATATTTT.

In nucleotides, the CDR3 is TGTGCCATCAGGCCGGGACAGGGTAATTACGAGCAGTACGTC. As protein: CAIRPGQGNYEQYV. The gene calls are TRBV10-3 and TRBJ2-7, with 9 bases aligning to TRBD1. The CDR3 contains 14 residues. J was trimmed by 4 bases and V by 6 bases; bases with no gene match: 7. The germline CDR1 and CDR2 sequences are ENHRY and SYGVKD.

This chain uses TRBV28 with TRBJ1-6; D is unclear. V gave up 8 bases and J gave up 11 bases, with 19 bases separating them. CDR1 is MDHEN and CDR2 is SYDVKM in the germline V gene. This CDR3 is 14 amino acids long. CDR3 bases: TGTGCCAGCGGGGAGAGATACCACCGGGCACCCCTCCACTTT. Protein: CASGERYHRAPLHF. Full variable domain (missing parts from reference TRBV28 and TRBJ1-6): DVKVTQSSRYLVKRTGEKVFLECVQDMDHENMFWYRQDPGLGLRLIYFSYDVKMKEKGDIPEGYSVSREKKERFSLILESASTNQTSMYLCASGERYHRAPLHFGNGTRLTVT.

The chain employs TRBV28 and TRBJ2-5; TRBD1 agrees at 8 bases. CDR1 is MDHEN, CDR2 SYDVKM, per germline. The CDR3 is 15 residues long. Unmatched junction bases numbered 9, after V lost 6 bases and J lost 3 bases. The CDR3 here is CASSLHGQGEETQYF. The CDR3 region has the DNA TGTGCCAGCAGCCTACACGGACAGGGAGAAGAGACCCAGTACTTC.

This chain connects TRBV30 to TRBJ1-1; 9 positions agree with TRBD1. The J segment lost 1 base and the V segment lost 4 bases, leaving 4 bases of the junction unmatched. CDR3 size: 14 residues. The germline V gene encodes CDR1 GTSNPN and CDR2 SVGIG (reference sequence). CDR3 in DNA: TGTGCCTGGAATTTGGACAGGGGGAACACTGAAGCTTTCTTT. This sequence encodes CAWNLDRGNTEAFF. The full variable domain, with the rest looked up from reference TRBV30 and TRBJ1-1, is SQTIHQWPATLVQPVGSPLSLECTVEGTSNPNLYWYRQAAGRGLQLLFYSVGIGQISSEVPQNLSASRPQDRQFILSSKKLLLSDSGFYLCAWNLDRGNTEAFFGQGTRLTVV.

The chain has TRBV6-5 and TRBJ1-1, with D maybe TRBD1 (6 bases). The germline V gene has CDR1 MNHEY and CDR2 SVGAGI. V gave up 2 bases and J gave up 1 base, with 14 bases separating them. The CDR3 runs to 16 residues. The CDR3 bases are TGTGCCAGCAGTTACCTTGGACAGCGAGAGAACACTGAAGCTTTCTTT. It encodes CASSYLGQRENTEAFF.

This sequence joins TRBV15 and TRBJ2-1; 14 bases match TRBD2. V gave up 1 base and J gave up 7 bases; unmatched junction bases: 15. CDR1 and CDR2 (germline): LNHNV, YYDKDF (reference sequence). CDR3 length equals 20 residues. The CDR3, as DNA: TGTGCCACCAGCAGAGCGAGGGGTAGCGGGACTAGCGGGAGTAGTAATGAGCAGTTCTTC. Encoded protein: CATSRARGSGTSGSSNEQFF.

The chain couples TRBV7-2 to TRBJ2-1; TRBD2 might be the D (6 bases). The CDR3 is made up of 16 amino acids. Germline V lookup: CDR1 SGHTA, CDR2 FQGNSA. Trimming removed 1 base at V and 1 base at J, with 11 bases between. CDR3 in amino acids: CASSLVPGESYNEQFF. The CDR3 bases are TGTGCCAGCAGCTTAGTCCCGGGAGAATCCTACAATGAGCAGTTCTTC.

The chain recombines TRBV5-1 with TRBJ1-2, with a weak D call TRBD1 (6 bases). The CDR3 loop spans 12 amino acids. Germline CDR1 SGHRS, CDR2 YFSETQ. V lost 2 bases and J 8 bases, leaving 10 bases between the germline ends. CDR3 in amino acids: CASSLDRTGYTF. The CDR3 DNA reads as TGCGCCAGCAGCTTAGACAGGACAGGCTACACCTTC.

As DNA, the CDR3 is TGTGCCAGCAGCCAAGGCCGGGATTCCTTAAGTGGCTACACCTTC. As protein: CASSQGRDSLSGYTF. The chain uses TRBV3-1 (or the pseudogene TRBV3-2) and TRBJ1-2; D remains ambiguous. This CDR3 is built from 15 residues. CDR1 and CDR2 (germline): LGHDT, YNNKEL (reference sequence). V was pared by 1 base and J by 7 bases, with 16 bases between.